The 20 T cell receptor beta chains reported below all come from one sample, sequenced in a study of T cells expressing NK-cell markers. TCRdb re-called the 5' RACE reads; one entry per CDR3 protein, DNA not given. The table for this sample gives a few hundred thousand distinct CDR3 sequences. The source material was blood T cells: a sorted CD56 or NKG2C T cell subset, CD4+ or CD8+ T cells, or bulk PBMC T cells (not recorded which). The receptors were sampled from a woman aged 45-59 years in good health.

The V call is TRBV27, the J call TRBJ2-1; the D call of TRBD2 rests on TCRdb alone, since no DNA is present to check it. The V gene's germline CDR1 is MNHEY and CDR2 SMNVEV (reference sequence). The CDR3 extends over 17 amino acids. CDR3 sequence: CASSLSGRKAFYNEQFF.

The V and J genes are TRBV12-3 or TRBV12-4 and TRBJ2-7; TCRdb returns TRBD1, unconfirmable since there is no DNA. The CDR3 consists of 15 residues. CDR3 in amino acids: CASSSRQGISYEQYF.

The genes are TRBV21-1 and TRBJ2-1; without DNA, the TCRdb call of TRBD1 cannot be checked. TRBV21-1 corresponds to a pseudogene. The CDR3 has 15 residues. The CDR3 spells CASSKGEDRGNEQFF.

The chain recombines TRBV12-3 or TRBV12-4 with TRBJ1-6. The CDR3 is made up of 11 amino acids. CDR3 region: CASRSTGPLHF.

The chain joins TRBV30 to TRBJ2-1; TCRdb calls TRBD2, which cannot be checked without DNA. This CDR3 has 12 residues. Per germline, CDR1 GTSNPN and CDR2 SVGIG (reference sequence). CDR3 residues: CAWSPLAGEQFF.

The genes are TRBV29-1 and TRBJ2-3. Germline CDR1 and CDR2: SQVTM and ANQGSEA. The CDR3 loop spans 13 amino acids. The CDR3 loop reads CSVSEVGTDTQYF.

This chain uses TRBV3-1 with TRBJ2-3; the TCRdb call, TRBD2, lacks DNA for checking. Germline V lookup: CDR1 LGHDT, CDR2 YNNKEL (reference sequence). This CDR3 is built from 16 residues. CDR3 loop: CASSQMGLLGPDTQYF.

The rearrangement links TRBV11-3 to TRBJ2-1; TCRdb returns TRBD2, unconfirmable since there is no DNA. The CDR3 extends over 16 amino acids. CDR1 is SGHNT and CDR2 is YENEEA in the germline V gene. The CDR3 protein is CASSLLLASGYNEQFF.

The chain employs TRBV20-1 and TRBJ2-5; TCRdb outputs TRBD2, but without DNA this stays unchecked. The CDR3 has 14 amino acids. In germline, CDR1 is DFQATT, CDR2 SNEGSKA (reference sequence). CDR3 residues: CSASMLAGIETQYF.

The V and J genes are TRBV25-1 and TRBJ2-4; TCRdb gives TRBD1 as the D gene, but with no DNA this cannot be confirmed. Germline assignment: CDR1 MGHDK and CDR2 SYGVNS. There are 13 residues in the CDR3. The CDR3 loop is CASSAGGENIQYF.

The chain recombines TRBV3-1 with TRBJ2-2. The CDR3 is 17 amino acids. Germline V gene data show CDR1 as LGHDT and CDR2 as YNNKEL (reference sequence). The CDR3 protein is CASSQRLSSTNTGELFF. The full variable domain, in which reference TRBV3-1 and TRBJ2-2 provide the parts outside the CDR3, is DTAVSQTPKYLVTQMGNDKSIKCEQNLGHDTMYWYKQDSKKFLKIMFSYNNKELIINETVPNRFSPKSPDKAHLNLHINSLELGDSAVYFCASSQRLSSTNTGELFFGEGSRLTVL.

The CDR3 sequence is CASSFISGSGANVLTF. The chain combines TRBV7-2 with TRBJ2-6; the D call from TCRdb, TRBD2, cannot be confirmed without DNA. The germline V gene encodes CDR1 SGHTA and CDR2 FQGNSA. CDR3 length equals 16 residues.

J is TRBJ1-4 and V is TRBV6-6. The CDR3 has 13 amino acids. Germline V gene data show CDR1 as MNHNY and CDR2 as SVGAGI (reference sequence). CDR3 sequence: CASGGDSTAITFF.

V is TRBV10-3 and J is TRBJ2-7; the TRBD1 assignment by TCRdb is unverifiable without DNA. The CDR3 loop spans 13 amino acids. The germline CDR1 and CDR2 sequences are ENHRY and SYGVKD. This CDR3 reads CAISERGLHEQYF.

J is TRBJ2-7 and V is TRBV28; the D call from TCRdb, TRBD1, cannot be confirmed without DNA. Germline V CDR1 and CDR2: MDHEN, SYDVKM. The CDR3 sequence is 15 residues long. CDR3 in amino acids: CASRPGTQLAYEQYF.

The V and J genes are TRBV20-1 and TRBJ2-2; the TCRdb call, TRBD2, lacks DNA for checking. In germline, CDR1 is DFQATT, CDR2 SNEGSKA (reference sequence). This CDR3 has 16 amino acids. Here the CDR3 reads CSARERTSGRAGELFF.

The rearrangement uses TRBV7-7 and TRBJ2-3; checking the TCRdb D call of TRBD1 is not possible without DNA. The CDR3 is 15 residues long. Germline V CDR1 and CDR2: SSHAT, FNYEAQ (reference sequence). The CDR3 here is CASSPLDSLTDTQYF.

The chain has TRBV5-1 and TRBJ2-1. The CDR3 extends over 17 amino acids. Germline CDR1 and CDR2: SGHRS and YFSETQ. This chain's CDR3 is CASSLAGQYPGQLEQFF. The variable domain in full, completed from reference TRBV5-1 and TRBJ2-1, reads KAGVTQTPRYLIKTRGQQVTLSCSPISGHRSVSWYQQTPGQGLQFLFEYFSETQRNKGNFPGRFSGRQFSNSRSEMNVSTLELGDSALYLCASSLAGQYPGQLEQFFGPGTRLTVL.

The CDR3 sequence is CASSLGAGTETQYF. This chain joins TRBV5-1 and TRBJ2-5; no DNA is available, so the TRBD2 call from TCRdb remains unchecked. The V gene's germline CDR1 is SGHRS and CDR2 YFSETQ. CDR3 size: 14 residues.

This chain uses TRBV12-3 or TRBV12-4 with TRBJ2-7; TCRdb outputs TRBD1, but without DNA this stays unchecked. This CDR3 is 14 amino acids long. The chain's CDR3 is CASSFPGNLNEQYF.